Listed here are 26 T cell receptor beta chains from one sample, sequenced in a study of early T cells in non-severe SARS-CoV-2 infection. TCRdb analysed the 5' RACE reads with MiXCR anew, one entry per CDR3 protein. The sample includes around 93,000 distinct CDR3 sequences, less than 15% of them seen just once. The sample consisted of whole blood, taken at baseline. The receptors originated from an adult who was a healthcare worker with PCR-confirmed SARS-CoV-2 infection or an uninfected control (not recorded which).

This clonotype was seen a few times. V and J are TRBV7-2 and TRBJ2-1; D remains ambiguous. Per the germline V gene, CDR1 is SGHTA and CDR2 is FQGNSA. The CDR3 has 18 amino acids. The ends were cut back, 5 bases at V and 4 bases at J, with 24 bases in the middle. CDR3 nucleotides: TGTGCCAGCAGCCCAACAGTCAGGACCGCCCTCCCTTACAATGAGCAGTTCTTC. It encodes CASSPTVRTALPYNEQFF.

The gene calls are TRBV7-9 and TRBJ2-7; 8 bases map to TRBD2. CDR3 length equals 15 residues. V was pared by 5 bases and J by 2 bases, with 8 bases of the junction left unmatched. Germline-derived CDR1 and CDR2 are SEHNR and FQNEAQ (reference sequence). The CDR3 protein is CASSPGGIATYEQYF. The CDR3 DNA reads TGTGCCAGCAGCCCGGGGGGGATAGCGACCTACGAGCAGTACTTC.

This clonotype has a single count. This CDR3 reads CASSYGREPTRTDTQYF. The CDR3 DNA reads TGTGCCAGCAGTTACGGGAGGGAACCCACCCGCACAGATACGCAGTATTTT. The chain uses TRBV6-6 and TRBJ2-3; 7 bases line up with TRBD2. The CDR3 spans 17 residues. Trimming removed 2 bases from V and 1 base from J; junction bases left unmatched: 9. Per the germline V gene, CDR1 is MNHNY and CDR2 is SVGAGI (reference sequence).

The rearrangement joins TRBV5-1 to TRBJ1-3; D gene uncertain. Looked up from germline, CDR1 is SGHRS and CDR2 is YFSETQ. The CDR3 contains 13 residues. The ends were cut back, 5 bases at V and 0 bases at J, with 6 bases in the middle. This CDR3 reads CASRRSSGNTIYF. CDR3 DNA: TGCGCCAGCAGACGCAGCTCTGGAAACACCATATATTTT.

This clonotype was counted only a few times. The chain joins TRBV2 to TRBJ2-2, with 7 bases identical to TRBD1. The CDR3 consists of 13 residues. CDR1 and CDR2 from the germline V gene are SNHLY and FYNNEI. Germline trimming cut 10 bases from V and 5 bases from J; bases unmatched to any gene: 7. This chain's CDR3 is CATRRGRTGELFF. The DNA for the CDR3 is TGTGCCACAAGAAGGGGGCGGACCGGGGAGCTGTTTTTT.

The CDR3 DNA follows: TGTGCCAGCAGTGAAAGACAGGGTGGCGGCTACACCTTC. Residues: CASSERQGGGYTF. The rearrangement joins TRBV2 to TRBJ1-2; 7 nucleotides match TRBD1. The V segment lost 2 bases and the J segment 8 bases; nucleotides outside the gene matches: 5. Germline CDR1 and CDR2: SNHLY and FYNNEI. The CDR3 runs 13 residues.

The V and J genes are TRBV28 and TRBJ2-5; D gene unclear. Germline CDR1 is MDHEN and CDR2 is SYDVKM. The CDR3 is 14 amino acids. The ends were cut back, 1 base at V and 5 bases at J, with 11 bases in the middle. The chain's CDR3 is CASSLLVPRETQYF. Written as DNA, the CDR3 is TGTGCCAGCAGTTTATTGGTCCCAAGGGAGACCCAGTACTTC.

This clonotype was seen only a few times. The V call is TRBV24-1, the J call TRBJ1-2; a weak D match, TRBD1 (5 bases). The CDR3 sequence is 12 residues long. Germline V gives CDR1 KGHDR, CDR2 SFDVKD. Trimming removed 4 bases from V and 8 bases from J, with 10 bases in between. CDR3 nucleotide sequence: TGTGCCACCAGTGAACCTTACAGGGGCTACACCTTC. Amino acids: CATSEPYRGYTF.

This clonotype was detected many times. The chain is built from TRBV7-9 and TRBJ1-1; D is undetermined. Germline V lookup: CDR1 SEHNR, CDR2 FQNEAQ (reference sequence). This CDR3 spans 17 amino acids. Trimming cost V 2 bases and J 1 base, with 17 bases left between them. The CDR3 DNA reads as TGTGCCAGCAGCTTAACGTCTCTAGACGGCCCGAACACTGAAGCTTTCTTT. Its protein is CASSLTSLDGPNTEAFF.

The chain combines TRBV20-1 with TRBJ2-7; perhaps TRBD2 as D (6 bases). With 0 bases removed from V and 0 bases from J, the gap between germline ends came to 12 bases. CDR3 size: 15 residues. CDR1 and CDR2 (germline): DFQATT, SNEGSKA (reference sequence). The CDR3 region has the DNA TGCAGTGCTAGAGATTCGCGGGACCCCTCCTACGAGCAGTACTTC. This gives the protein CSARDSRDPSYEQYF.

This clonotype was seen only once. A read error is possible here, since a much larger clone lies one base away. The chain uses TRBV12-3 or TRBV12-4 and TRBJ2-7, with TRBD2 matching 7 bases. This CDR3 comprises 15 residues. Trimming cost V 8 bases and J 1 base; bases outside gene matches: 11. The DNA for the CDR3 is TGTGCCAGCCTTTGTCGGCGGGAGTGGTCCTACGAGCAGTACTTC. Protein product: CASLCRREWSYEQYF.

The genes are TRBV11-2 and TRBJ2-7; 12 nucleotides agree with TRBD2. V dropped 5 bases and J dropped 11; count of bases not matched to a gene: 10. Germline lookup yields CDR1 SGHAT and CDR2 FQNNGV. The CDR3 consists of 14 residues. The CDR3 reads CASSPGLAGTREYF. Here the CDR3 DNA reads TGTGCCAGCAGCCCTGGACTAGCGGGGACCCGAGAGTACTTC.

This clonotype appeared a few times. The V call is TRBV19, the J call TRBJ2-1, with 10 positions matching TRBD2. This CDR3 contains 15 residues. The V gene's germline CDR1 is LNHDA and CDR2 SQIVND (reference sequence). Trimming cost V 5 bases and J 3 bases; bases outside gene matches: 4. The CDR3 region is CASSPSGGYYNEQFF. CDR3 sequence (DNA): TGTGCCAGTAGTCCTAGCGGGGGCTACTACAATGAGCAGTTCTTC.

This clonotype was recorded a few times. This chain joins TRBV11-2 and TRBJ2-3; TRBD2 matches 10 bases. V shed 5 bases and J 3 bases; nucleotides not matched to a gene: 8. The CDR3 contains 16 residues. Germline V gene lookup returns CDR1 SGHAT and CDR2 FQNNGV. The CDR3 protein is CASSPRAGGPTDTQYF. As DNA, the CDR3 is TGTGCCAGCAGCCCACGAGCGGGGGGGCCAACAGATACGCAGTATTTT.

This clonotype has at least ten counts. This chain links TRBV5-4 with TRBJ2-1; 8 nucleotides agree with TRBD2. Trimming took 0 bases from V and 4 from J; bases not matched to a gene: 3. Germline loops: CDR1 SGHNT, CDR2 YYREEE (reference sequence). CDR3 size: 15 residues. As DNA, the CDR3 is TGTGCCAGCAGCTTGGAAGCGGGAGATTACAATGAGCAGTTCTTC. Its translation is CASSLEAGDYNEQFF. Filled out from reference TRBV5-4 and TRBJ2-1, the complete variable domain reads ETGVTQSPTHLIKTRGQQVTLRCSSQSGHNTVSWYQQALGQGPQFIFQYYREEENGRGNFPPRFSGLQFPNYSSELNVNALELDDSALYLCASSLEAGDYNEQFFGPGTRLTVL.

In DNA form, the CDR3 reads TGCAGTGCTAGAGCTGGGGGACAGGGTTATGTTAGCTCCTACGAGCAGTACTTC. It specifies CSARAGGQGYVSSYEQYF. This chain uses TRBV20-1 with TRBJ2-7; 9 bases are shared with TRBD1. Trimming removed 1 base from V and 0 bases from J; junction bases left unmatched: 13. Germline CDR1 is DFQATT and CDR2 is SNEGSKA (reference sequence). The CDR3 runs to 18 residues.

The gene calls are TRBV3-1 and TRBJ2-7, with D unresolved. This CDR3 contains 12 residues. Per the germline V gene, CDR1 is LGHDT and CDR2 is YNNKEL (reference sequence). V gave up 1 base and J gave up 2 bases, with 3 bases separating them. CDR3 nucleotide sequence: TGTGCCAGCAGCCAAGGACCCTACGAGCAGTACTTC. It codes for CASSQGPYEQYF.

This clonotype has just a few counts. This chain uses TRBV11-2 with TRBJ2-7; TRBD1 might be the D (6 bases). Germline loops: CDR1 SGHAT, CDR2 FQNNGV. CDR3 size: 14 residues. Trimming removed 3 bases at V and 2 bases at J, with 11 bases between. The CDR3 spells CASSFHGDTYEQYF. CDR3 nucleotides: TGTGCCAGCAGCTTTCACGGGGACACCTACGAGCAGTACTTC.

This clonotype occurred many times. The CDR3 sequence is CATSLGGQTQYF. In DNA, the CDR3 is TGTGCCACCAGTCTGGGGGGGCAGACCCAGTACTTC. The J gene is TRBJ2-5, the V gene TRBV24-1, with a tentative D call TRBD2 (7 bases). The CDR3 sequence is 12 residues long. V was clipped by 6 bases and J by 6 bases, with 10 bases between them. Per germline, CDR1 KGHDR and CDR2 SFDVKD.

The V and J genes are TRBV7-3 and TRBJ2-2; D is uncertain. Trimming left V 1 base short and J 8 bases short, with 8 bases between. CDR3 length: 13 residues. Germline CDR1 is SGHTA and CDR2 is FQGTGA. CDR3 DNA sequence: TGTGCCAGCAGCTTAATCCTAGGAGGGGAGCTGTTTTTT. As protein: CASSLILGGELFF.

There are many counts of this clonotype. This chain uses TRBV9 with TRBJ1-1; weak D call: TRBD1 (6 bases). The germline V and J ends were trimmed by 2 bases and 4 bases, with 24 bases remaining between them. This CDR3 spans 18 amino acids. Looked up from germline, CDR1 is SGDLS and CDR2 is YYNGEE. The CDR3 here is CASSVGRRTGRGGTEAFF. Here the CDR3 DNA reads TGTGCCAGCAGCGTTGGGAGACGGACGGGCAGGGGAGGCACTGAAGCTTTCTTT.

The chain carries TRBV11-1 and TRBJ2-1; no firm D call. CDR1 and CDR2 from the germline V gene are SGHAT and FQDESV (reference sequence). Trimming took off 2 bases at V and 5 bases at J, with 16 bases between the two ends. The CDR3 sequence is 16 residues long. CDR3 sequence (DNA): TGTGCCAGCAGCTTAAATCCGTGGGCTACTAACAATGAGCAGTTCTTC. It codes for CASSLNPWATNNEQFF.

The rearrangement links TRBV29-1 to TRBJ1-1; 8 nucleotides align to TRBD1. V was pared by 7 bases and J by 3 bases, with 4 bases of the junction left unmatched. CDR3 length: 12 amino acids. In germline, CDR1 is SQVTM, CDR2 ANQGSEA. CDR3 sequence reads: CSADRGHTEAFF. The CDR3 nucleotides are TGCAGCGCTGACAGGGGTCACACTGAAGCTTTCTTT.

This chain joins TRBV27 and TRBJ2-7; D may match TRBD1 or TRBD2 (5 bases each). The length of the CDR3 is 13 residues. Germline V gene data show CDR1 as MNHEY and CDR2 as SMNVEV (reference sequence). The ends were cut back, 8 bases at V and 3 bases at J, with 14 bases in the middle. CDR3 amino acids: CASRDGLYYEQYF. The CDR3 DNA reads TGTGCCAGCCGGGACGGACTCTACTACGAGCAGTACTTC.

The CDR3 DNA is TGTGCCAGCAGCGAGAGTTACCGGGACAGCCCCTACGAGCAGTACTTC. Amino acids: CASSESYRDSPYEQYF. The gene calls are TRBV9 and TRBJ2-7; TRBD1 matches at 7 bases. V lost 3 bases to trimming and J lost 2 bases; unmatched junction nucleotides: 11. Germline V gene sequence: CDR1 SGDLS, CDR2 YYNGEE. This CDR3 has 16 residues.

This clonotype was counted a few times. The chain employs TRBV21-1 and TRBJ2-3; TRBD2 was called by the table and not checked on the DNA. TRBV21-1 corresponds to a pseudogene. The CDR3 totals 14 residues. Here the CDR3 DNA reads TGTGCCAGCAGCGGGACTAGCGGAACAGATACGCAGTATTTT. Translation: CASSGTSGTDTQYF.